The next 29 T cell receptor beta chains were all read from a single sample in a study of blood T cell repertoires in COVID-19. Generated by immunoSEQ multiplex PCR, the TCRdb table keeps only in-frame clones and is missing some. This sample has over 150,000 clones, with around nine tenths found just once. Material: peripheral blood. These receptors were obtained from a man in his forties or fifties with COVID-19, enrolled during active disease.

V is TRBV19 and J is TRBJ1-2, with D unclear. The CDR3 extends over 13 amino acids. Germline CDR1 and CDR2: LNHDA and SQIVND (reference sequence). Trimming pared 3 bases from V and 7 bases from J, leaving 12 bases between. The CDR3 loop reads CASSINTDSGYTF. As DNA, the CDR3 is TGTGCCAGTAGTATCAACACGGACTCTGGCTACACCTTC.

The chain joins TRBV7-6 to TRBJ2-1, with 16 bases matching TRBD2. Trimming removed 4 bases from V and 9 bases from J; junction bases left unmatched: 12. Germline V gene lookup returns CDR1 SGHVS and CDR2 FNYEAQ. This CDR3 has 18 residues. For the CDR3, the DNA is TGTGCCAGCAGCTCAATTCCCGGGACTAGCGGGGGGGCCGGTGAGCAGTTCTTC. It encodes CASSSIPGTSGGAGEQFF.

V and J are TRBV10-3 and TRBJ2-2; the D gene is possibly TRBD1 (6 bases). From germline, CDR1 is ENHRY and CDR2 SYGVKD. V lost 10 bases and J lost 2, with 17 bases in between. The CDR3 is 15 amino acids. This chain's CDR3 is CATENDRTNTGELFF. The CDR3 coding sequence is TGTGCCACCGAAAACGACAGGACCAACACCGGGGAGCTGTTTTTT.

CDR3 residues: CASSQTGGQYEQYF. In nucleotides, the CDR3 is TGTGCCAGCAGTCAGACAGGGGGCCAATACGAGCAGTACTTC. The chain links TRBV27 to TRBJ2-7; 10 bases agree with TRBD1. After removal of 5 bases from V and 4 bases from J, the junction contained 5 bases not matched to a gene. Germline lookup yields CDR1 MNHEY and CDR2 SMNVEV (reference sequence). CDR3 size: 14 residues.

The CDR3 protein is CASSIDFRTADTQYF. The CDR3 DNA follows: TGTGCCAGTAGTATAGATTTTAGGACAGCAGATACGCAGTATTTT. The chain couples TRBV19 to TRBJ2-3; tentatively, D is TRBD1 (6 bases). V lost 0 bases and J 4 bases, leaving 11 bases between the germline ends. Germline V CDR1 and CDR2: LNHDA, SQIVND (reference sequence). The CDR3 spans 15 residues.

V and J are TRBV6-2 or TRBV6-3 and TRBJ2-2, with TRBD1 matching over 8 bases. Germline CDR1 and CDR2: MNHEY and SVGEGT. The CDR3 has 20 amino acids. Trimming took 0 bases from V and 4 from J; bases not matched to a gene: 16. In DNA form, the CDR3 reads TGTGCCAGCAGTTACTCCCTCCGACGGCCAGGACAGGGCTCCACCGGGGAGCTGTTTTTT. Translation: CASSYSLRRPGQGSTGELFF.

This clone turned up a few times. The J gene is TRBJ2-5, the V gene TRBV5-1; TRBD2 agrees at 7 bases. Trimming removed 4 bases from V and 9 bases from J; junction bases left unmatched: 33. The CDR3 totals 21 residues. From germline, CDR1 is SGHRS and CDR2 YFSETQ. CDR3 sequence (DNA): TGCGCCAGCAGCGGTCGGCTGGAGACGAGGGGCCCGAGGCGGGGGTGGAAATCCCAGTACTTC. Its protein product is CASSGRLETRGPRRGWKSQYF.

J is TRBJ1-6 and V is TRBV6-1; perhaps TRBD1 as D (6 bases). The length of the CDR3 is 18 residues. The V gene lost 4 bases and the J gene lost 0 bases, with 16 bases spanning the gap. The germline CDR1 and CDR2 sequences are MNHNS and SASEGT. The CDR3 DNA reads as TGTGCCAGCAGTGGGGACACCCGACAGAGCTCCTATAATTCACCCCTCCACTTT. Translated, it gives CASSGDTRQSSYNSPLHF.

This sequence joins TRBV7-9 and TRBJ1-5; 11 bases match TRBD1. J gave up 4 bases and V 0 bases, and 2 bases lay outside the gene matches. From germline, CDR1 is SEHNR and CDR2 FQNEAQ (reference sequence). This CDR3 has 16 amino acids. The CDR3 reads CASSLAGQGGNQPQHF. In DNA, the CDR3 is TGTGCCAGCAGCTTAGCGGGACAGGGGGGAAATCAGCCCCAGCATTTT.

This clone has just one count. The chain recombines TRBV7-2 with TRBJ1-5, with 7 bases matching TRBD1. The germline gives CDR1 SGHTA, CDR2 FQGNSA. V shed 5 bases, J shed 5 bases, and the junction held 9 bases outside the gene matches. The CDR3 has 15 amino acids. Written as DNA, the CDR3 is TGTGCCAGCAGCGAAACTGGGACAGTAGATCAGCCCCAGCATTTT. This gives the protein CASSETGTVDQPQHF.

The chain couples TRBV12-1 to TRBJ2-1; the table's TRBD2 call for D was not verified on the DNA. TRBV12-1 is a pseudogene locus. This CDR3 has 16 residues. The CDR3 here is CASSNGLARPYNEQFF. The DNA of the CDR3 is TGTGCCAGCAGCAATGGACTAGCGAGACCCTACAATGAGCAGTTCTTC.

The chain is built from TRBV18 and TRBJ2-7, with 13 bases that match TRBD2. V shed 3 bases, J shed 7 bases, and the junction held 6 bases outside the gene matches. Germline CDR1 and CDR2: KGHSH and LQKENI. The CDR3 totals 15 residues. The CDR3, as DNA: TGTGCCAGCTCACCGCTAGGACTAGCGGGAGAAGAGCAGTACTTC. Translated: CASSPLGLAGEEQYF.

The genes are TRBV19 and TRBJ2-7, with D maybe TRBD2 (6 bases). Germline values: CDR1 LNHDA, CDR2 SQIVND (reference sequence). V lost 1 base and J lost 3, with 13 bases in between. The CDR3 runs to 15 residues. The CDR3 region has the DNA TGTGCCAGTAGTATAGTTGGAGGGGCCGGCTACGAGCAGTACTTC. Translated: CASSIVGGAGYEQYF.

The rearrangement uses TRBV30 and TRBJ1-4; D might be TRBD1 (5 bases). CDR1 GTSNPN and CDR2 SVGIG come from the germline V gene (reference sequence). The CDR3 loop spans 13 amino acids. The V end lost 1 base, the J end lost 7 bases, and 10 bases lay between the germline ends. CDR3 loop: CAWSAGGGEKLFF. The CDR3 DNA sequence: TGTGCCTGGAGTGCCGGGGGGGGTGAAAAACTGTTTTTT.

The chain joins TRBV3-1 (or the pseudogene TRBV3-2) to TRBJ2-1; tentatively, D is TRBD2 (5 bases). CDR3 length: 14 amino acids. The V and J ends lost 0 bases and 7 bases respectively, with 10 bases between them. CDR1 LGHDT and CDR2 YNNKEL come from the germline V gene (reference sequence). The CDR3 here is CASSQEGGRNEQFF. The DNA for the CDR3 is TGTGCCAGCAGCCAAGAAGGAGGTCGTAATGAGCAGTTCTTC.

This clone has a single count. This chain uses TRBV5-1 with TRBJ2-7, with D possibly matching TRBD2 (6 bases). This CDR3 is 15 amino acids long. V was trimmed by 4 bases and J by 2 bases, leaving 16 bases between them. From germline, CDR1 is SGHRS and CDR2 YFSETQ. CDR3 region: CASSPTGDSPYEQYF. CDR3 bases: TGCGCCAGCAGCCCAACGGGGGACTCCCCCTACGAGCAGTACTTC. The full variable domain, its missing parts supplied by reference TRBV5-1 and TRBJ2-7, is KAGVTQTPRYLIKTRGQQVTLSCSPISGHRSVSWYQQTPGQGLQFLFEYFSETQRNKGNFPGRFSGRQFSNSRSEMNVSTLELGDSALYLCASSPTGDSPYEQYFGPGTRLTVT.

The V call is TRBV5-6, the J call TRBJ1-6, with 7 bases identical to TRBD1. Germline CDR1 reads SGHDT; CDR2 reads YYEEEE. CDR3 length: 16 amino acids. V trimming: 4 bases; J trimming: 7 bases; junction bases outside the gene matches: 11. As DNA, the CDR3 is TGTGCCAGCAGCGATAACAGGGGCGGAGGAAATTCACCCCTCCACTTT. It is translated as CASSDNRGGGNSPLHF.

The rearrangement joins TRBV2 to TRBJ2-1; possibly TRBD2 for D (6 bases). Per germline, CDR1 SNHLY and CDR2 FYNNEI. V was pared by 3 bases and J by 2 bases, with 14 bases between. The CDR3 consists of 16 residues. CDR3 sequence (DNA): TGTGCCAGCAGTGACCCGCGGGGAAACACCTACAATGAGCAGTTCTTC. This encodes CASSDPRGNTYNEQFF.

This sequence joins TRBV28 and TRBJ2-5; TRBD2 aligns across 10 bases. Germline loops: CDR1 MDHEN, CDR2 SYDVKM. V dropped 6 bases and J dropped 1; count of bases not matched to a gene: 5. This CDR3 is 15 amino acids long. CDR3 residues: CASRLAGVGQETQYF. The CDR3, as DNA: TGTGCCAGCAGGCTAGCGGGAGTGGGCCAAGAGACCCAGTACTTC.

This chain links TRBV7-3 with TRBJ2-7; 9 bases line up with TRBD1. There are 16 residues in the CDR3. J gave up 6 bases and V 3 bases, and 12 bases lay outside the gene matches. CDR1 and CDR2 from the germline V gene are SGHTA and FQGTGA. The CDR3 nucleotides are TGTGCCAGCAGCTTTCCCTATGACAGGGGGGTAAGCGAGCAGTACTTC. It yields the protein CASSFPYDRGVSEQYF.

The genes are TRBV7-3 and TRBJ2-3, with a possible D match to TRBD2 (5 bases). This CDR3 contains 18 residues. V lost 2 bases to trimming and J lost 0 bases, with 18 bases between them. Germline V lookup: CDR1 SGHTA, CDR2 FQGTGA. This CDR3 is CASSLRPQVGVSTDTQYF. The CDR3 nucleotides are TGTGCCAGCAGCTTACGTCCTCAGGTCGGGGTGAGCACAGATACGCAGTATTTT.

The chain employs TRBV27 and TRBJ1-1, with D maybe TRBD1 (5 bases). Between the trimmed V and J ends, which lost 2 bases and 1 base, there was a span of 11 bases. The germline gives CDR1 MNHEY, CDR2 SMNVEV (reference sequence). This CDR3 spans 15 amino acids. The DNA for the CDR3 is TGTGCCAGCAGTTTAAAGGGGTTTCCGAACACTGAAGCTTTCTTT. This translates into CASSLKGFPNTEAFF.

Only a few counts were recorded for this clone. The CDR3 reads CASSYSAHKNTGELFF. The CDR3 nucleotides read TGTGCCAGCAGTTACTCTGCTCACAAGAACACCGGGGAGCTGTTTTTT. This chain connects TRBV6-5 to TRBJ2-2, with D hard to call. The germline V and J ends were trimmed by 0 bases and 1 base, with 9 bases remaining between them. Germline V gives CDR1 MNHEY, CDR2 SVGAGI. This CDR3 contains 16 residues.

The chain couples TRBV5-1 to TRBJ2-3; D is ambiguous. The V and J ends lost 2 bases and 6 bases respectively, with 19 bases between them. Per the germline V gene, CDR1 is SGHRS and CDR2 is YFSETQ. The CDR3 has 16 amino acids. This CDR3 reads CASSLDGGANGDTQYF. The DNA for the CDR3 is TGCGCCAGCAGCTTAGACGGTGGAGCTAATGGGGATACGCAGTATTTT.

This clone occurred a few times. This chain connects TRBV11-2 to TRBJ2-1, with 8 bases matching TRBD2. The CDR3 contains 17 residues. V was clipped by 2 bases and J by 3 bases; unmatched bases: 9. Germline V CDR1 and CDR2: SGHAT, FQNNGV. The CDR3 is CASSLFGRGGFYNEQFF. The CDR3 region has the DNA TGTGCCAGCAGCTTATTCGGTCGGGGGGGCTTCTACAATGAGCAGTTCTTC. The whole variable domain, filled in from reference TRBV11-2 and TRBJ2-1, reads EAGVAQSPRYKIIEKRQSVAFWCNPISGHATLYWYQQILGQGPKLLIQFQNNGVVDDSQLPKDRFSAERLKGVDSTLKIQPAKLEDSAVYLCASSLFGRGGFYNEQFFGPGTRLTVL.

This chain joins TRBV9 and TRBJ2-6, with D perhaps TRBD1 (5 bases). V gave up 4 bases and J gave up 0 bases, with 17 bases separating them. The CDR3 consists of 18 residues. Per the germline V gene, CDR1 is SGDLS and CDR2 is YYNGEE. The CDR3 protein is CASSLNRQNVSGANVLTF. As DNA, the CDR3 is TGTGCCAGCAGCCTAAACAGGCAAAATGTCTCTGGGGCCAACGTCCTGACTTTC.

The J gene is TRBJ1-6, the V gene TRBV6-5, with TRBD1 as a possible D gene (6 bases). Between the trimmed V and J ends, which lost 10 bases and 7 bases, there was a span of 20 bases. This CDR3 contains 15 residues. CDR1 MNHEY and CDR2 SVGAGI come from the germline V gene. CDR3 in DNA: TGTGCCATCACCTTCCGGGACAAGGAAAATTCACCCCTCCACTTT. As protein: CAITFRDKENSPLHF.

V is TRBV2 and J is TRBJ2-3; maybe TRBD1 (6 bases). CDR1 SNHLY and CDR2 FYNNEI come from the germline V gene. The CDR3 is 13 residues long. Trimming removed 6 bases at V and 5 bases at J, with 12 bases between. CDR3 in DNA: TGTGCCAGCAGCGTAAACAGGGAAGATACGCAGTATTTT. It specifies CASSVNREDTQYF.

The chain is built from TRBV3-1 (or the pseudogene TRBV3-2) and TRBJ2-7; 9 bases map to TRBD2. The germline V gene encodes CDR1 LGHDT and CDR2 YNNKEL (reference sequence). This CDR3 comprises 16 residues. Losses at the gene ends were 0 bases for V and 6 bases for J; bases not matched to a gene: 9. This chain's CDR3 is CASSQDLAGGPFEQYF. The CDR3, as DNA: TGTGCCAGCAGCCAAGATCTGGCGGGGGGGCCTTTCGAGCAGTACTTC.